Shown below are 22 T cell receptor beta chains from a single sample sequenced in a study of blood T cells in healthy people across ages. It was with a sample-barcoded 5' primer and a J-beta primer mix that a second PCR of roughly 7 to 12 cycles was run. TCRdb re-called the 5' RACE reads with MiXCR, one entry per CDR3 protein. The table shows some 640,000 distinct CDR3 sequences, with more than 40% occurring only once. What was sequenced was blood. These receptor sequences come from an older woman in good health.

This rearrangement joins TRBV5-1 to TRBJ2-7, with 7 bases lining up with TRBD2. Germline CDR1 reads SGHRS; CDR2 reads YFSETQ. The V and J ends lost 5 bases and 6 bases, in that order; junction bases with no gene match: 14. The CDR3 runs to 15 residues. The CDR3 region has the DNA TGCGCCAGCAGACCAGCGGGAATCACTTCTGGCGAGCAGTACTTC. It is translated as CASRPAGITSGEQYF.

V usage is TRBV3-1 and J usage is TRBJ2-7, with 11 nucleotides matching TRBD2. Losses at the gene ends were 3 bases for V and 0 bases for J; bases not matched to a gene: 4. The CDR3 contains 16 residues. CDR1 LGHDT and CDR2 YNNKEL come from the germline V gene (reference sequence). This chain's CDR3 is CASSQRTSGSSYEQYF. The CDR3 DNA is TGTGCCAGCAGCCAGAGAACTAGCGGGAGCTCCTACGAGCAGTACTTC.

The chain employs TRBV29-1 and TRBJ1-5; no reliable D call. CDR1 is SQVTM, CDR2 ANQGSEA, per germline. The length of the CDR3 is 12 residues. V lost 0 bases and J 4 bases, leaving 4 bases between the germline ends. As DNA, the CDR3 is TGCAGCGTTGAAGACGGAAATCAGCCCCAGCATTTT. Its protein is CSVEDGNQPQHF.

The genes are TRBV7-2 and TRBJ1-2; D might be TRBD1 (5 bases). There are 14 residues in the CDR3. Germline V CDR1 and CDR2: SGHTA, FQGNSA. The V gene lost 3 bases and the J gene lost 3 bases, with 11 bases spanning the gap. As DNA, the CDR3 is TGTGCCAGCAGCTTGCAGTGGGGGGACTATGGCTACACCTTC. Translated, it gives CASSLQWGDYGYTF.

This clonotype was recorded once. The chain employs TRBV7-2 and TRBJ2-2, with D possibly matching TRBD2 (6 bases). The V and J ends lost 0 bases and 4 bases respectively, with 9 bases between them. Germline CDR1 is SGHTA and CDR2 is FQGNSA. This CDR3 comprises 15 residues. CDR3 sequence: CASSLASGTTGELFF. For the CDR3, the DNA is TGTGCCAGCAGCTTAGCTAGCGGAACCACCGGGGAGCTGTTTTTT.

V gene TRBV7-9 combines with J gene TRBJ2-7, with TRBD1 as a possible D gene (6 bases). CDR1 is SEHNR, CDR2 FQNEAQ, per germline (reference sequence). V lost 5 bases and J lost 2, with 16 bases in between. CDR3 length: 15 residues. The CDR3 region has the DNA TGTGCCAGCAGCAACCCACCGGGACATCCCTACGAGCAGTACTTC. The encoded protein is CASSNPPGHPYEQYF.

The chain couples TRBV7-9 to TRBJ1-4; 7 bases fit TRBD1. The CDR3 has 16 amino acids. The ends lost 5 bases at V and 4 bases at J; junction bases unmatched: 10. CDR1 SEHNR and CDR2 FQNEAQ come from the germline V gene (reference sequence). As DNA, the CDR3 is TGTGCCAGCAGCCCACGCGGACAGGAGAATAATGAAAAACTGTTTTTT. As protein: CASSPRGQENNEKLFF.

The chain couples TRBV7-9 to TRBJ2-3, with 8 bases identical to TRBD1. This CDR3 comprises 14 residues. V was clipped by 8 bases and J by 4 bases; unmatched bases: 8. Germline V gene lookup returns CDR1 SEHNR and CDR2 FQNEAQ (reference sequence). The CDR3 DNA is TGTGCCAGCGGTCCCAGGGGGCAATCAGATACGCAGTATTTT. Amino acid sequence: CASGPRGQSDTQYF.

This chain connects TRBV6-1 to TRBJ1-2; the D gene is possibly TRBD1 (5 bases). V dropped 1 base and J dropped 3 bases, with 6 bases sitting between them. There are 13 residues in the CDR3. In germline, CDR1 is MNHNS, CDR2 SASEGT. CDR3 protein: CASSEEGYYGYTF. The CDR3 nucleotides are TGTGCCAGCAGTGAAGAGGGGTACTATGGCTACACCTTC.

This clonotype was observed many times. The chain links TRBV6-2 or TRBV6-3 to TRBJ1-2; 8 nucleotides agree with TRBD1. Trimming cost V 6 bases and J 8 bases; bases outside gene matches: 8. Per germline, CDR1 MNHEY and CDR2 SVGEGT. The CDR3 has 13 residues. The CDR3 loop is CASSTDRAQGYTF. The CDR3 bases are TGTGCCAGCAGCACGGACAGGGCTCAAGGCTACACCTTC.

J is TRBJ1-1 and V is TRBV20-1; a possible D gene is TRBD1 (6 bases). Germline CDR1 reads DFQATT; CDR2 reads SNEGSKA (reference sequence). The CDR3 runs to 13 residues. Trimming left V 3 bases short and J 5 bases short, with 13 bases between. The CDR3 DNA follows: TGCAGTGCTAGGCAGGGGTCAAGGACTGAAGCTTTCTTT. It encodes CSARQGSRTEAFF.

This clonotype was seen more than once but under ten times. The chain carries TRBV20-1 and TRBJ1-3; no definite D call. With 5 bases removed from V and 4 bases from J, the gap between germline ends came to 6 bases. There are 11 residues in the CDR3. Germline V gene data show CDR1 as DFQATT and CDR2 as SNEGSKA (reference sequence). CDR3 residues: CSASRGNTIYF. CDR3 sequence (DNA): TGCAGTGCTTCACGGGGAAACACCATATATTTT.

A remark on this clonotype: This sequence may be a read error, since a much larger clone differs from it by one base. The V call is TRBV5-1, the J call TRBJ2-4; 11 bases are a match to TRBD1. The tail of the sequence fits TRBJ2-7 better, so the J call may be wrong. CDR3 length: 15 residues. CDR1 and CDR2 from the germline V gene are SGHRS and YFSETQ. The chain's CDR3 is CAGSSRDRGTYEQYF. CDR3 DNA sequence: TGCGCCGGCAGCTCCCGGGACAGGGGGACCTACGAGCAGTACTTC.

In this sample, this clonotype turned up once. This chain links TRBV28 with TRBJ2-7; 7 nucleotides align to TRBD1. The J call may be wrong; the DNA end is better matched by TRBJ2-1. Germline V gene data show CDR1 as MDHEN and CDR2 as SYDVKM. The CDR3 covers 15 residues. CDR3 sequence (DNA): TGTGCCAGCAGTTTCCCGGCCAGGGGGAAGGGTGAGCAGTTCTTC. Encoded protein: CASSFPARGKGEQFF.

The V and J genes are TRBV4-3 and TRBJ2-1, with 13 bases aligning to TRBD2. With the DNA end fitting TRBJ2-7 better, the J assignment may be wrong. CDR1 and CDR2 (germline): LGHNA, YSLEER. The CDR3 is 18 residues long. In DNA, the CDR3 is TGCGCCAGCAGCCAAGACTCCCCACTAGCGGGAGGGCCGAATGAGCAGTACTTC. It translates to CASSQDSPLAGGPNEQYF.

The V gene is TRBV12-3 or TRBV12-4, the J gene TRBJ2-7, with TRBD2 matching 12 bases. The CDR3 runs 16 residues. V shed 1 base and J 4 bases; nucleotides not matched to a gene: 5. Written as DNA, the CDR3 is TGTGCCAGCAGTTTAGTGACTAGCGGGAGCTGGTACGAGCAGTACTTC. Protein: CASSLVTSGSWYEQYF.

This clonotype has only a few counts. CDR3 DNA: TGTGCCAGCAGTCCCCCTCCTATCCGAAAACTGTTTTTT. Its protein product is CASSPPPIRKLFF. The gene calls are TRBV7-2 and TRBJ1-4; D unclear. The germline V gene has CDR1 SGHTA and CDR2 FQGNSA. The CDR3 runs 13 residues. Between the trimmed V and J ends, which lost 6 bases and 10 bases, there was a span of 15 bases.

V usage is TRBV5-1 and J usage is TRBJ2-3; TRBD2 is a possible D gene (5 bases). Trimming pared 0 bases from V and 6 bases from J, leaving 14 bases between. This CDR3 contains 15 residues. CDR1 is SGHRS, CDR2 YFSETQ, per germline. DNA of the CDR3: TGCGCCAGCAGCTTGGACGGGGAAGTCGCGGATACGCAGTATTTT. Its translation: CASSLDGEVADTQYF. The full variable domain, its missing parts supplied by reference TRBV5-1 and TRBJ2-3, is KAGVTQTPRYLIKTRGQQVTLSCSPISGHRSVSWYQQTPGQGLQFLFEYFSETQRNKGNFPGRFSGRQFSNSRSEMNVSTLELGDSALYLCASSLDGEVADTQYFGPGTRLTVL.

Only a few counts were recorded for this clonotype. The chain uses TRBV20-1 and TRBJ2-3, with D unclear. The CDR3 sequence is 11 residues long. Germline CDR1 reads DFQATT; CDR2 reads SNEGSKA (reference sequence). V gave up 5 bases and J gave up 5 bases, with 8 bases separating them. This CDR3 is CSARRLDTQYF. The CDR3 DNA sequence: TGCAGTGCTCGGCGTCTAGATACGCAGTATTTT.

The J gene is TRBJ2-5, the V gene TRBV7-2; D gene ambiguous. Germline CDR1 SGHTA, CDR2 FQGNSA. CDR3 length: 14 residues. Between the trimmed V and J ends, which lost 1 base and 0 bases, there was a span of 6 bases. The CDR3 sequence is CASSLGWYQETQYF. As DNA, the CDR3 is TGTGCCAGCAGCTTAGGCTGGTACCAAGAGACCCAGTACTTC.

The chain recombines TRBV5-1 with TRBJ1-4; 8 bases are a match to TRBD1. This CDR3 is built from 14 residues. Germline CDR1 is SGHRS and CDR2 is YFSETQ. J gave up 8 bases and V 4 bases, and 7 bases lay outside the gene matches. The CDR3 DNA sequence: TGCGCCAGCAGCGCGGGACAGGTTGGCGAAAAACTGTTTTTT. As protein: CASSAGQVGEKLFF.

The genes are TRBV7-3 and TRBJ2-7; D unclear. Germline CDR1 reads SGHTA; CDR2 reads FQGTGA. This CDR3 is built from 15 residues. V lost 2 bases, J lost 5 bases, and 16 bases lay in between. CDR3 nucleotide sequence: TGTGCCAGCAGCTTACTTCCGTTAAGTCCCCACGAGCAGTACTTC. This translates into CASSLLPLSPHEQYF. The entire variable domain, with the rest obtained from reference TRBV7-3 and TRBJ2-7, is as follows: GAGVSQTPSNKVTEKGKYVELRCDPISGHTALYWYRQSLGQGPEFLIYFQGTGAADDSGLPNDRFFAVRPEGSVSTLKIQRTERGDSAVYLCASSLLPLSPHEQYFGPGTRLTVT.